One and the same sample provided the 20 T cell receptor beta chains below, sequenced in a study of blood T cells in healthy people across ages. With a J-beta primer mix and a sample-barcoded 5' primer, a second PCR ran about 7 to 12 cycles. TCRdb redid the calling of the 5' RACE reads with MiXCR, one entry per CDR3 protein. The sample contains 1.5 million to 2 million distinct CDR3 sequences, approximately 30% of which appear only once. Sequenced sample: blood. The receptors stem from a woman aged 25 to 39 in good health.

There are a few counts of this clonotype. This chain uses TRBV20-1 with TRBJ1-2; a weak D match, TRBD1 (5 bases). This CDR3 spans 16 amino acids. Deletions cut 0 bases from V and 4 bases from J, with 18 bases between. Germline CDR1 reads DFQATT; CDR2 reads SNEGSKA (reference sequence). This chain's CDR3 is CSARDSSGRASYGYTF. CDR3 sequence (DNA): TGCAGTGCTAGAGATTCCTCCGGCAGGGCTTCCTATGGCTACACCTTC.

The chain couples TRBV5-1 to TRBJ1-2; 8 bases map to TRBD1. CDR3 length equals 14 residues. J gave up 5 bases and V 3 bases, and 6 bases lay outside the gene matches. CDR1 is SGHRS, CDR2 YFSETQ, per germline. CDR3 sequence (DNA): TGCGCCAGCAGCTGCCCGGGACAGGAATATGGCTACACCTTC. Translation gives CASSCPGQEYGYTF.

This clonotype was seen a handful of times. This chain joins TRBV28 and TRBJ1-2, with unresolved D. Germline V gene sequence: CDR1 MDHEN, CDR2 SYDVKM. V was clipped by 2 bases and J by 7 bases, with 8 bases between them. The CDR3 is 12 residues long. This chain's CDR3 is CASSLTSSGYTF. CDR3 DNA sequence: TGTGCCAGCAGTTTAACTTCCAGTGGCTACACCTTC.

DNA for the CDR3: TGCAGTGCCCCCATGCGGGCAGGCTGGGACCACGGGGAGCTGTTTTTT. It codes for CSAPMRAGWDHGELFF. This chain connects TRBV20-1 to TRBJ2-2; the D gene could be TRBD1 or TRBD2 (5 bases each). This CDR3 has 16 residues. From germline, CDR1 is DFQATT and CDR2 SNEGSKA (reference sequence). V shed 6 bases and J shed 7 bases, with 24 bases lying between them.

V is TRBV6-2 or TRBV6-3 and J is TRBJ2-2, with TRBD2 matching over 7 bases. Losses at the gene ends were 7 bases for V and 2 bases for J; bases not matched to a gene: 7. CDR3 size: 15 residues. Germline V gene lookup returns CDR1 MNHEY and CDR2 SVGEGT. The CDR3, as DNA: TGTGCCAGCACCTTCACTAGCGTCAACACCGGGGAGCTGTTTTTT. Residues: CASTFTSVNTGELFF.

The chain recombines TRBV3-1 with TRBJ2-7; 9 nucleotides agree with TRBD1. V lost 0 bases and J lost 3; bases outside the gene matches: 6. CDR1 and CDR2 (germline): LGHDT, YNNKEL (reference sequence). The CDR3 length is 16 residues. CDR3 DNA sequence: TGTGCCAGCAGCCAAGATCCGGGACAGGGTGACTACGAGCAGTACTTC. It codes for CASSQDPGQGDYEQYF.

This chain links TRBV6-2 or TRBV6-3 with TRBJ2-3; TRBD2 matches at 10 bases. The ends lost 10 bases at V and 2 bases at J; junction bases unmatched: 6. Looked up from germline, CDR1 is MNHEY and CDR2 is SVGEGT. The CDR3 covers 14 residues. CDR3 residues: CAIQAGGYTDTQYF. Written as DNA, the CDR3 is TGTGCCATCCAAGCGGGAGGGTACACAGATACGCAGTATTTT.

This clonotype has more than one count but fewer than ten. The gene calls are TRBV29-1 and TRBJ2-7; D is possibly TRBD1 (6 bases). Trimming stripped 4 bases from V and 4 bases from J, with 11 bases between. Germline V gene data show CDR1 as SQVTM and CDR2 as ANQGSEA. The CDR3 sequence is 12 residues long. CDR3 protein: CSVGAQGYEQYF. The CDR3 bases are TGCAGCGTTGGTGCCCAGGGGTACGAGCAGTACTTC.

This clonotype appeared a few times. V usage is TRBV12-3 or TRBV12-4 and J usage is TRBJ2-5; 8 nucleotides align to TRBD2. J lost 3 bases, V lost 6 bases, and 9 bases had no gene match. CDR3 length: 15 residues. The CDR3 bases are TGTGCCAGCAGCGAAACCGGGACTAGAAAAGAGACCCAGTACTTC. This encodes CASSETGTRKETQYF.

This clonotype was counted a few times. The chain uses TRBV11-2 and TRBJ2-4; a possible D gene is TRBD1 (5 bases). Per germline, CDR1 SGHAT and CDR2 FQNNGV. The CDR3 extends over 16 amino acids. Trimming left V 6 bases short and J 4 bases short, with 19 bases between. CDR3 protein: CASRGASEVEKNIQYF. Written as DNA, the CDR3 is TGTGCCAGCAGAGGGGCGTCGGAAGTAGAGAAAAACATTCAGTACTTC.

This clonotype was seen a handful of times. The chain links TRBV20-1 to TRBJ2-1; maybe TRBD1 (6 bases). This CDR3 spans 12 amino acids. Trimming took off 6 bases at V and 5 bases at J, with 11 bases between the two ends. Germline V gives CDR1 DFQATT, CDR2 SNEGSKA (reference sequence). CDR3 DNA: TGCAGTGCCCCGGACAGTAACAATGAGCAGTTCTTC. It translates to CSAPDSNNEQFF.

V is TRBV29-1 and J is TRBJ1-1; a weak D match, TRBD1 (5 bases). CDR3 length equals 14 residues. CDR1 and CDR2 (germline): SQVTM, ANQGSEA. Trimming took off 3 bases at V and 4 bases at J, with 15 bases between the two ends. The CDR3 coding sequence is TGCAGCGTTGAGAAACGTCATGGGGGCACTGAAGCTTTCTTT. This sequence encodes CSVEKRHGGTEAFF.

This rearrangement joins TRBV6-1 to TRBJ2-1, with TRBD2 identical over 7 bases. The V gene's germline CDR1 is MNHNS and CDR2 SASEGT. This CDR3 has 15 residues. V shed 0 bases and J 1 base; nucleotides not matched to a gene: 0. The CDR3 DNA is TGTGCCAGCAGTGAAGCGGGGGGGTCCTACAATGAGCAGTTCTTC. This codes for CASSEAGGSYNEQFF.

This clonotype has only a few counts. At one end, the junction sequence differs from germline, possibly due to a read error. V gene TRBV3-1 combines with J gene TRBJ2-4; D is possibly TRBD2 (5 bases). The CDR3 sequence is 13 residues long. CDR1 and CDR2 from the germline V gene are LGHDT and YNNKEL (reference sequence). CDR3 DNA: TGTGCCACCAGCCCGGGCCGCGAGGGCATTCAGTACTTC. Amino acid sequence: CATSPGREGIQYF. The full variable domain, completed using reference TRBV3-1 and TRBJ2-4, is DTAVSQTPKYLVTQMGNDKSIKCEQNLGHDTMYWYKQDSKKFLKIMFSYNNKELIINETVPNRFSPKSPDKAHLNLHINSLELGDSAVYFCATSPGREGIQYFGAGTRLSVL.

In its sample, this clonotype was seen a few times. The junction does not match germline at one end; this may be a read error. The chain employs TRBV6-2 or TRBV6-3 and TRBJ1-2; possibly TRBD1 for D (6 bases). The V gene's germline CDR1 is MNHEY and CDR2 SVGEGT. The CDR3 is made up of 15 amino acids. The CDR3 sequence: CASTETGKEDYGCTF. In DNA, the CDR3 is TGTGCCAGCACCGAAACAGGGAAGGAGGACTATGGCTGCACCTTC.

In its sample, this clonotype was seen a few times. V is TRBV20-1 and J is TRBJ2-3, with D perhaps TRBD2 (6 bases). Trimming took 3 bases from V and 5 from J, leaving 9 bases between them. Looked up from germline, CDR1 is DFQATT and CDR2 is SNEGSKA (reference sequence). The CDR3 is 12 residues long. The CDR3: CSARGTVDTQYF. The CDR3 region has the DNA TGCAGTGCTAGGGGGACTGTAGATACGCAGTATTTT.

The genes are TRBV12-3 or TRBV12-4 and TRBJ1-1, with D hard to call. The CDR3 is 11 residues long. Trimming removed 8 bases at V and 1 base at J, with 5 bases between. The CDR3 nucleotides read TGTGCCAGCTTACGGAACACTGAAGCTTTCTTT. Amino acid sequence: CASLRNTEAFF.

This clonotype was detected only a few times. DNA for the CDR3: TGTGCCAGCAGTCCACCGGGACAGGGGAGAAATGGCTACACCTTC. Its protein product is CASSPPGQGRNGYTF. The rearrangement joins TRBV12-3 or TRBV12-4 to TRBJ1-2, with 10 positions matching TRBD1. This CDR3 spans 15 amino acids. Trimming cost V 5 bases and J 6 bases; bases outside gene matches: 9.

In regard to this clonotype: This may come from a read error, since a much larger clone is one base off. The rearrangement links TRBV20-1 to TRBJ2-4, with D tentatively TRBD2 (6 bases). The germline CDR1 and CDR2 sequences are DFQATT and SNEGSKA (reference sequence). The length of the CDR3 is 16 residues. CDR3 sequence reads: CSARDGGRNDKNIQDF. In nucleotides, the CDR3 is TGCAGTGCTAGAGATGGAGGGAGAAATGACAAAAACATTCAGGACTTC.

The chain links TRBV11-2 to TRBJ1-2, with 7 bases fitting TRBD1. Germline CDR1 reads SGHAT; CDR2 reads FQNNGV. CDR3 size: 13 residues. V dropped 5 bases and J dropped 8; count of bases not matched to a gene: 8. In nucleotides, the CDR3 is TGTGCCAGCAGCCCAAGGGCAGGGGGAGGCTACACCTTC. This encodes CASSPRAGGGYTF.